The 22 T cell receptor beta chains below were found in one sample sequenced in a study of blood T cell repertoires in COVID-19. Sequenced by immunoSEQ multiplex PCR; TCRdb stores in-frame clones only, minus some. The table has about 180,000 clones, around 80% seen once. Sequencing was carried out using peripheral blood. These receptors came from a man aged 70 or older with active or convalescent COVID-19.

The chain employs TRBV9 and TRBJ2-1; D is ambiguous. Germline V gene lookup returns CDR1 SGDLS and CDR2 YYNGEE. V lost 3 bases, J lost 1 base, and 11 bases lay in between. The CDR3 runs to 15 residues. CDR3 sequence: CASSGRLGSYNEQFF. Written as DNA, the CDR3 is TGTGCCAGCAGCGGGAGACTTGGATCCTACAATGAGCAGTTCTTC.

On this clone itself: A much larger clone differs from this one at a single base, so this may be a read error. The CDR3 reads CASSPGGYEQYF. The CDR3 nucleotides read TGTGCCAGCAGCCCCGGGGGCTACGAGCAGTACTTC. The rearrangement links TRBV9 to TRBJ2-7, with D possibly being TRBD2 (6 bases). The CDR3 is 12 residues long. The V end was cut by 4 bases, the J end by 3 bases, with 8 bases between. Per the germline V gene, CDR1 is SGDLS and CDR2 is YYNGEE.

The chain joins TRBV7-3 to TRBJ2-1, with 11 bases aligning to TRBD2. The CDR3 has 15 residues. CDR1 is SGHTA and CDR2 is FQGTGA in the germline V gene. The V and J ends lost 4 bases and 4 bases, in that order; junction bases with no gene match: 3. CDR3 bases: TGTGCCAGCAGCTCCGGGACTAGCGGTTACAATGAGCAGTTCTTC. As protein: CASSSGTSGYNEQFF.

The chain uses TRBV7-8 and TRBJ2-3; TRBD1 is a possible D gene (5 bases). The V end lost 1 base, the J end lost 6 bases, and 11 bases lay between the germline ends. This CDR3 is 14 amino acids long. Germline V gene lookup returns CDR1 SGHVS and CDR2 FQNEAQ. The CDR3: CASSLGQTRDTQYF. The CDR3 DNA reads TGTGCCAGCAGCTTAGGACAGACCCGGGATACGCAGTATTTT.

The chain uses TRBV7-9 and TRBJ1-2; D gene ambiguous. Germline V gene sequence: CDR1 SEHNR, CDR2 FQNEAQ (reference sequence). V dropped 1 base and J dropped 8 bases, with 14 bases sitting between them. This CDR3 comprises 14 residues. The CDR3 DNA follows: TGTGCCAGCAGCTTAGAACGGGGAAGAGGAGGCTACACCTTC. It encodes CASSLERGRGGYTF.

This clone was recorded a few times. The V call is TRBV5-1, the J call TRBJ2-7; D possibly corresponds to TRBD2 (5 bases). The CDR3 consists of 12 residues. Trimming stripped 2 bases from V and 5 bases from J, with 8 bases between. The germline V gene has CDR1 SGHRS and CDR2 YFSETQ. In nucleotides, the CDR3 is TGCGCCAGCAGCTTTTCCGGGGACGAGCAGTACTTC. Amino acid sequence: CASSFSGDEQYF.

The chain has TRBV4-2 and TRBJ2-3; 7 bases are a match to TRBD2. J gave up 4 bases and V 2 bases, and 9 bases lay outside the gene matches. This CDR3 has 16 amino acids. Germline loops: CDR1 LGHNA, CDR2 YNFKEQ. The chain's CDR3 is CASSQPGSGAPDTQYF. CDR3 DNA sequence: TGTGCCAGCAGCCAACCTGGCAGCGGGGCCCCAGATACGCAGTATTTT.

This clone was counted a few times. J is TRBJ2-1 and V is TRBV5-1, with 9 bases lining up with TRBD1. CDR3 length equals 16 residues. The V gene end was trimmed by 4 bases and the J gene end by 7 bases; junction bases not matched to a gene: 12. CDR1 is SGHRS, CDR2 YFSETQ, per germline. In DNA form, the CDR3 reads TGCGCCAGCAGCCGACCTCCGGGACAGGGAGGGAATGAGCAGTTCTTC. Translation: CASSRPPGQGGNEQFF.

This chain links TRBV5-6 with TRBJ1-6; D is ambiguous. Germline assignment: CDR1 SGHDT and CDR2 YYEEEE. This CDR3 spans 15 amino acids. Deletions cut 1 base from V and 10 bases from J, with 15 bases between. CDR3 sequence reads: CASSLYSGLVSPLHF. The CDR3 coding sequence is TGTGCCAGCAGCTTGTACTCGGGTTTGGTATCACCCCTCCACTTT. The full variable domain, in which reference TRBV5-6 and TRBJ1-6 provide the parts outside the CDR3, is DAGVTQSPTHLIKTRGQQVTLRCSPKSGHDTVSWYQQALGQGPQFIFQYYEEEERQRGNFPDRFSGHQFPNYSSELNVNALLLGDSALYLCASSLYSGLVSPLHFGNGTRLTVT.

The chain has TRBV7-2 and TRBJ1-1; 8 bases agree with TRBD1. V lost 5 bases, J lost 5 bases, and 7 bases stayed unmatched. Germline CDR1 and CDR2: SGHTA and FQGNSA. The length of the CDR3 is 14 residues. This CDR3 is CASSTDRGGTEAFF. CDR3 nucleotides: TGTGCCAGCAGCACAGACAGGGGTGGAACTGAAGCTTTCTTT.

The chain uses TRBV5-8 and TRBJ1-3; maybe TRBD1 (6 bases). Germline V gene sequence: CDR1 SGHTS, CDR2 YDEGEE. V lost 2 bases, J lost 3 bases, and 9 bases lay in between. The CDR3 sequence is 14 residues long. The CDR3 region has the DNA TGTGCCAGCAGCTTATCAGGGGTTGGAAACACCATATATTTT. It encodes CASSLSGVGNTIYF.

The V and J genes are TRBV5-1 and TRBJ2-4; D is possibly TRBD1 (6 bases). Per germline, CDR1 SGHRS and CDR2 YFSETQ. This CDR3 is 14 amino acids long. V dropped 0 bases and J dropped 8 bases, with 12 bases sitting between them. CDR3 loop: CASSLAGSGDIQYF. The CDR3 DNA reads TGCGCCAGCAGCTTGGCGGGCTCAGGGGACATTCAGTACTTC.

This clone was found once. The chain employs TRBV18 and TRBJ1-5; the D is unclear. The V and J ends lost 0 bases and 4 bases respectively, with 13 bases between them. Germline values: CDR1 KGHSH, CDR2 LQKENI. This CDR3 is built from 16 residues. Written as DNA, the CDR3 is TGTGCCAGCTCACCACCCGGAGGGCAACCGAATCAGCCCCAGCATTTT. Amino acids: CASSPPGGQPNQPQHF.

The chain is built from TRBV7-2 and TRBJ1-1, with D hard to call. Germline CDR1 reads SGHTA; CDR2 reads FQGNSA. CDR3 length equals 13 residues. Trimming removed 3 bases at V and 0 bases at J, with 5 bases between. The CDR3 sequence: CASSFTVNTEAFF. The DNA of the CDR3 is TGTGCCAGCAGCTTCACAGTGAACACTGAAGCTTTCTTT.

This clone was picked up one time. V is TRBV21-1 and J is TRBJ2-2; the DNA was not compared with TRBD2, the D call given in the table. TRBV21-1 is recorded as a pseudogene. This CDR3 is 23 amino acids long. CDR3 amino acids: CASSKYSFAGPIPPTPHTGELFF. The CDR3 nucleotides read TGTGCCAGCAGCAAATATTCTTTTGCGGGACCTATCCCTCCCACGCCCCACACCGGGGAGCTGTTTTTT.

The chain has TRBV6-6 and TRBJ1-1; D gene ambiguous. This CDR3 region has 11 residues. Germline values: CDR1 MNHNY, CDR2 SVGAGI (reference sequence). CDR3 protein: CATRLSSGAFF. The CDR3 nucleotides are TGTGCGACCCGACTTTCATCGGGAGCTTTCTTT.

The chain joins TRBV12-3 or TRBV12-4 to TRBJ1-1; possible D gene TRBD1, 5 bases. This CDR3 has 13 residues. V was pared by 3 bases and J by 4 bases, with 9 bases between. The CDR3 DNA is TGTGCCAGCAGTTTGTCCGGGGGCACTGAAGCTTTCTTT. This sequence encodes CASSLSGGTEAFF.

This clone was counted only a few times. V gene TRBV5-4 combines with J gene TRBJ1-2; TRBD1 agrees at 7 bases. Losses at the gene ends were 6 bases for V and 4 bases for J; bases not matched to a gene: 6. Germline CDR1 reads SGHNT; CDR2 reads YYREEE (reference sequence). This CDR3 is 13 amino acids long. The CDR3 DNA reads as TGTGCCAGCACCCGACAGGGTAGCTATGGCTACACCTTC. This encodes CASTRQGSYGYTF. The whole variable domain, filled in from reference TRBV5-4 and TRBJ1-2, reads ETGVTQSPTHLIKTRGQQVTLRCSSQSGHNTVSWYQQALGQGPQFIFQYYREEENGRGNFPPRFSGLQFPNYSSELNVNALELDDSALYLCASTRQGSYGYTFGSGTRLTVV.

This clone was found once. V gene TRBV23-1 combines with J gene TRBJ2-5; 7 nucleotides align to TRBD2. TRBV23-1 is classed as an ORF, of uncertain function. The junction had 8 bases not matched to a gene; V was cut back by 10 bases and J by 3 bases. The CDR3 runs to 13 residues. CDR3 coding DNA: TGCGCCATCCGGGACTATAATAAAGAGACCCAGTACTTC. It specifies CAIRDYNKETQYF.

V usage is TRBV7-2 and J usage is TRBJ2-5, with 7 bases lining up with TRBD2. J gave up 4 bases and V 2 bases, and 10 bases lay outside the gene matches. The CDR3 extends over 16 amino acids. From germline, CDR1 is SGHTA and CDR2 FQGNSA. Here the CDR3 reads CASSLRLTGEGETQYF. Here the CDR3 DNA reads TGTGCCAGCAGCTTAAGGTTGACGGGGGAGGGAGAGACCCAGTACTTC.

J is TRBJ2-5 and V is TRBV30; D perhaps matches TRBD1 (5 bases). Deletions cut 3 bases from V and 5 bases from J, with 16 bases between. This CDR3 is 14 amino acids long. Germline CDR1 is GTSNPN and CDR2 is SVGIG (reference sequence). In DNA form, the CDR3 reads TGTGCCTGGAGCACAGGCAGAGGCTCGGAGACCCAGTACTTC. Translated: CAWSTGRGSETQYF. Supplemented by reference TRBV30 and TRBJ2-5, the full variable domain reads SQTIHQWPATLVQPVGSPLSLECTVEGTSNPNLYWYRQAAGRGLQLLFYSVGIGQISSEVPQNLSASRPQDRQFILSSKKLLLSDSGFYLCAWSTGRGSETQYFGPGTRLLVL.

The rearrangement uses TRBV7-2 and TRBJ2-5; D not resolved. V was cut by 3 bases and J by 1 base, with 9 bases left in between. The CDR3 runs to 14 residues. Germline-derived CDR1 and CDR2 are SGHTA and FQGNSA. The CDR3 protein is CASSLGQIQETQYF. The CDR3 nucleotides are TGTGCCAGCAGCTTGGGCCAGATCCAAGAGACCCAGTACTTC.